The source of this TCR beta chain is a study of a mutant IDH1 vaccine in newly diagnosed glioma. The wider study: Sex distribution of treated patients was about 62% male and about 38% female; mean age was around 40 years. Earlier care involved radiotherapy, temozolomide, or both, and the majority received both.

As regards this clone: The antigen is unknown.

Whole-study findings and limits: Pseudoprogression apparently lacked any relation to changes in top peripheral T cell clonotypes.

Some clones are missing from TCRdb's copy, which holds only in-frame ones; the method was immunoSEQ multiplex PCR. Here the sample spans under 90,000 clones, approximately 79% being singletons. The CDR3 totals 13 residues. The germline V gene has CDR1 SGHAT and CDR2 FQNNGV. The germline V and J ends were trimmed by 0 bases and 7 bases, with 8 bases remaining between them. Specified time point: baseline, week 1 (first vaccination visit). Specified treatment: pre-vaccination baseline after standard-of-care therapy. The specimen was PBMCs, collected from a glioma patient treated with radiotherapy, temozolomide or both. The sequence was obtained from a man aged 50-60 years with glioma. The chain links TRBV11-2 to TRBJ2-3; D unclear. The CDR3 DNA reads TGTGCCAGCAGCTTAGAGTTAAGAAATACGCAGTATTTT. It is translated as CASSLELRNTQYF.